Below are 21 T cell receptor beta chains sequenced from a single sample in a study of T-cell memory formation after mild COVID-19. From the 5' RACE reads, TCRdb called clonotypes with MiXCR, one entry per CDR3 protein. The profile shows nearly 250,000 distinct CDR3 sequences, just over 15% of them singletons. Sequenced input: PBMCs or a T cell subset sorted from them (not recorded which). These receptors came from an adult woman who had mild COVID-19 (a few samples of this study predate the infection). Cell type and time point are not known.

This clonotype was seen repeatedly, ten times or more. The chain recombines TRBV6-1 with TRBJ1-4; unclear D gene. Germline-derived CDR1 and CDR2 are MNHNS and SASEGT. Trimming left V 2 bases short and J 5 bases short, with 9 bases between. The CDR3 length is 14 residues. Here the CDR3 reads CASSEFWRNEKLFF. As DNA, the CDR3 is TGTGCCAGCAGTGAATTTTGGCGGAATGAAAAACTGTTTTTT.

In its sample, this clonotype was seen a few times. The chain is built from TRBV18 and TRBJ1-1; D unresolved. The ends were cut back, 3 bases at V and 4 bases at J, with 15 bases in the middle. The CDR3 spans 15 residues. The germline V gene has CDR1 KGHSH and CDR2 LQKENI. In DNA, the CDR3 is TGTGCCAGCTCACCTCCCCCGGCGATGAGCACTGAAGCTTTCTTT. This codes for CASSPPPAMSTEAFF.

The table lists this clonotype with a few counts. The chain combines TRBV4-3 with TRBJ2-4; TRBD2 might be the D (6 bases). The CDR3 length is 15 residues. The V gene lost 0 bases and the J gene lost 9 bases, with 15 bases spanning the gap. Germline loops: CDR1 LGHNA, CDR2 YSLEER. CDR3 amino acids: CASSQDGAGRGIQYF. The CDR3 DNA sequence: TGCGCCAGCAGCCAAGATGGGGCAGGGCGGGGCATTCAGTACTTC.

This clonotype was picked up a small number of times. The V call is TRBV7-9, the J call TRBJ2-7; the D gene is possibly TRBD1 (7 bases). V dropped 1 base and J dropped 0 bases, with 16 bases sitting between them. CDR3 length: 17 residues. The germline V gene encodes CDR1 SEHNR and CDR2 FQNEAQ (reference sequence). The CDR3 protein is CASSLGRDSLSSYEQYF. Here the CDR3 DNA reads TGTGCCAGCAGCTTAGGGAGGGACAGCCTGAGCTCCTACGAGCAGTACTTC.

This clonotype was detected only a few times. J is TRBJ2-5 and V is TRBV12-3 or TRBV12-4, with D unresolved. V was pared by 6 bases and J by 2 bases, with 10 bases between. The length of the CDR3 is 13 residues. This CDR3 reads CASSKSAQETQYF. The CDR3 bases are TGTGCCAGCAGCAAAAGCGCGCAAGAGACCCAGTACTTC.

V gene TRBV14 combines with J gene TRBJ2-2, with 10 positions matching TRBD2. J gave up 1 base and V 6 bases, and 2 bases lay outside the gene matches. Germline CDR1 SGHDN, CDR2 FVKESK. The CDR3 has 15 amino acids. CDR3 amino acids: CASREREGNTGELFF. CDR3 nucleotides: TGTGCCAGCAGAGAGCGGGAGGGGAACACCGGGGAGCTGTTTTTT. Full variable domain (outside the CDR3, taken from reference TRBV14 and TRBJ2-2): EAGVTQFPSHSVIEKGQTVTLRCDPISGHDNLYWYRRVMGKEIKFLLHFVKESKQDESGMPNNRFLAERTGGTYSTLKVQPAELEDSGVYFCASREREGNTGELFFGEGSRLTVL.

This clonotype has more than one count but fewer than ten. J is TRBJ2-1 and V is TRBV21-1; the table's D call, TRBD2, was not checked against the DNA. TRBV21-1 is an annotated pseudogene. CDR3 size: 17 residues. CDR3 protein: CASSKDRLAGAFYEQFF. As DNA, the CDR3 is TGTGCCAGCAGCAAAGATCGGCTAGCGGGAGCCTTTTATGAGCAGTTCTTC.

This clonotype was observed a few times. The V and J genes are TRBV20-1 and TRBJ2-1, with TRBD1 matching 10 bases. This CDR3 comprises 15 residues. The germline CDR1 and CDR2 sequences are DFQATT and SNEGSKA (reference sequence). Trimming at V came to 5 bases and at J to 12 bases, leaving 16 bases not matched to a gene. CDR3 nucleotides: TGCAGTGCTGGGGACAGGGGTGGACTATTCGGCGGGCAGTTCTTC. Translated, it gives CSAGDRGGLFGGQFF.

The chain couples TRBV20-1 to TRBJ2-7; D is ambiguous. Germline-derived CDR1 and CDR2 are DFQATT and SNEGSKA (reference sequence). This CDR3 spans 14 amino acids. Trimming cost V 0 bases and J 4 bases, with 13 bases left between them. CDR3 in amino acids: CSARESGRSYEQYF. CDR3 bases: TGCAGTGCTAGAGAGTCGGGCCGGAGTTACGAGCAGTACTTC.

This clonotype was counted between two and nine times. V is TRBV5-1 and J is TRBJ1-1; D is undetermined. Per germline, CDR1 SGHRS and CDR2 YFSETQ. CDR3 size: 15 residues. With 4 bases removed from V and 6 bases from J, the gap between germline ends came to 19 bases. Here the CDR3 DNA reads TGCGCCAGCAGCGGTCAGATCGGTAGCCGCGCTGAAGCTTTCTTT. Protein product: CASSGQIGSRAEAFF. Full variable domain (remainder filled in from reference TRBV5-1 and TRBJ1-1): KAGVTQTPRYLIKTRGQQVTLSCSPISGHRSVSWYQQTPGQGLQFLFEYFSETQRNKGNFPGRFSGRQFSNSRSEMNVSTLELGDSALYLCASSGQIGSRAEAFFGQGTRLTVV.

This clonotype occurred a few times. The CDR3 bases are TGTGCCAGCAGCTTGGGACAGAAATTTCTAGCCAAAAACATTCAGTACTTC. Amino acids: CASSLGQKFLAKNIQYF. The V call is TRBV9, the J call TRBJ2-4; TRBD1 agrees at 7 bases. Germline CDR1 SGDLS, CDR2 YYNGEE. V lost 4 bases to trimming and J lost 0 bases; unmatched junction nucleotides: 10. The CDR3 loop spans 17 amino acids.

CDR3 DNA: TGTGCCAGCAGCCAAGATGGCGGGGGGCTCTATGGCTACACCTTC. Protein: CASSQDGGGLYGYTF. The V gene is TRBV14, the J gene TRBJ1-2; tentative D call: TRBD1 (6 bases). V dropped 0 bases and J dropped 4 bases, with 12 bases sitting between them. This CDR3 region has 15 residues. The germline V gene encodes CDR1 SGHDN and CDR2 FVKESK.

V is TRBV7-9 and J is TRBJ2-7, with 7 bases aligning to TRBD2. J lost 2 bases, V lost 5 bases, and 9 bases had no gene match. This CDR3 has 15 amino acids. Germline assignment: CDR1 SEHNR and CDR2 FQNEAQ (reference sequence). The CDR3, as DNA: TGTGCCAGCAGCGCAGGCCGGGGGGATCCCTACGAGCAGTACTTC. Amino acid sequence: CASSAGRGDPYEQYF.

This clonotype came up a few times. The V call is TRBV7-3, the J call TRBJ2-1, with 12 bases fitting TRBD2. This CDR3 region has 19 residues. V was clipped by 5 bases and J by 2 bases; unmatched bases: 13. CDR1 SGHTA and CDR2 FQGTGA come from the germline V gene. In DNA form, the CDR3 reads TGTGCCAGCAGCCAGATAGGACTAGCGGGATCGGAGGCCTACAATGAGCAGTTCTTC. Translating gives CASSQIGLAGSEAYNEQFF. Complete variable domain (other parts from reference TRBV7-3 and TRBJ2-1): GAGVSQTPSNKVTEKGKYVELRCDPISGHTALYWYRQSLGQGPEFLIYFQGTGAADDSGLPNDRFFAVRPEGSVSTLKIQRTERGDSAVYLCASSQIGLAGSEAYNEQFFGPGTRLTVL.

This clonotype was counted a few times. CDR3 DNA sequence: TGTGCCAGCAGTAGTCGAGCCCAGCGGGGGTATTTTTCCTACGAGCAGTACTTC. As protein: CASSSRAQRGYFSYEQYF. V and J are TRBV7-9 and TRBJ2-7; 8 bases match TRBD2. The germline CDR1 and CDR2 sequences are SEHNR and FQNEAQ (reference sequence). The CDR3 loop spans 18 amino acids. V lost 6 bases and J lost 1; bases outside the gene matches: 17.

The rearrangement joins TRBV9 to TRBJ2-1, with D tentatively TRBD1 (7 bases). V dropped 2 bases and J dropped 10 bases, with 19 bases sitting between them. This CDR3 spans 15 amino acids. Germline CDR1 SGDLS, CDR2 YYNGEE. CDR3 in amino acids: CASSVPGGGGIEQFF. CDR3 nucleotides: TGTGCCAGCAGCGTCCCAGGAGGGGGCGGGATAGAGCAGTTCTTC.

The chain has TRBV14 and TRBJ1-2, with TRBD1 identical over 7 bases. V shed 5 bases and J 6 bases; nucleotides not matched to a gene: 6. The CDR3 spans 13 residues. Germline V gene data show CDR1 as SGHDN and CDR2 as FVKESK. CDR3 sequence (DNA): TGTGCCAGCAGCGTTGACAGGGTTGATGGCTACACCTTC. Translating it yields CASSVDRVDGYTF. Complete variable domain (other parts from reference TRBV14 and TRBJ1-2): EAGVTQFPSHSVIEKGQTVTLRCDPISGHDNLYWYRRVMGKEIKFLLHFVKESKQDESGMPNNRFLAERTGGTYSTLKVQPAELEDSGVYFCASSVDRVDGYTFGSGTRLTVV.

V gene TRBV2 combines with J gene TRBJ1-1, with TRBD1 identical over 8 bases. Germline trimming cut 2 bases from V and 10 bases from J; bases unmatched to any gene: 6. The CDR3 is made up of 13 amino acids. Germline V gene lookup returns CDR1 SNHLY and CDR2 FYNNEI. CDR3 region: CASSEQGAGGAFF. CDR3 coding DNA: TGTGCCAGCAGTGAACAGGGGGCCGGGGGAGCTTTCTTT.

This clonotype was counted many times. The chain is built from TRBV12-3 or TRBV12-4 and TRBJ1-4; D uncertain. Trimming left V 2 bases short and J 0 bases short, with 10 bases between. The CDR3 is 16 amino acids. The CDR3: CASSLKGITTNEKLFF. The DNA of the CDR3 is TGTGCCAGCAGTTTAAAAGGGATCACAACTAATGAAAAACTGTTTTTT.

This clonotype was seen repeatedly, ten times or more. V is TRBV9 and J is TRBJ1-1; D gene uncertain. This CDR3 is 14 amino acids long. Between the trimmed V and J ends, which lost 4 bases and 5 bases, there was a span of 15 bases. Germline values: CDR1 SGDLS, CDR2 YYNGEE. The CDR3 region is CASSPAPRRTEAFF. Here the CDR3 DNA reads TGTGCCAGCAGCCCCGCCCCCCGTAGGACTGAAGCTTTCTTT. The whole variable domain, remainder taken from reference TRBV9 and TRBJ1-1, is DSGVTQTPKHLITATGQRVTLRCSPRSGDLSVYWYQQSLDQGLQFLIQYYNGEERAKGNILERFSAQQFPDLHSELNLSSLELGDSALYFCASSPAPRRTEAFFGQGTRLTVV.

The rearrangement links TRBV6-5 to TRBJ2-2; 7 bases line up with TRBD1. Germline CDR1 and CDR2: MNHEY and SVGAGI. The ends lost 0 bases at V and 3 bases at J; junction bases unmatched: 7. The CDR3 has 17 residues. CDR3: CASSYSNRGPYTGELFF. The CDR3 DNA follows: TGTGCCAGCAGTTACTCCAACAGGGGACCCTACACCGGGGAGCTGTTTTTT.